The rows below give T cell receptor beta chains drawn from one sample of a study of T cell changes during pregnancy in multiple sclerosis. The table came from immunoSEQ multiplex PCR; TCRdb's copy has only in-frame clones and leaves some out. The sample consists of roughly 40,000 clones, approximately 90% of them appearing once. This specimen consisted of CD4+ T cells from peripheral blood mononuclear cells, obtained in the first trimester of pregnancy. The receptors here all came from a female donor in good health, enrolled as a control in a pregnancy study. The CDR3 runs from the conserved cysteine through the conserved F or W. The D gene is left open where the match is weak. Size tells how often a clone was seen (once, few, many) or the class of an expanded clone, and some rows leave it out.

v_call	d_call	clone_size	j_call	cdr3_length	cdr3_nt	cdr3_aa
TRBV7-3	NA	once	TRBJ1-1	13	TGTGCCAGCAGCGAACAGGGTAGACGTGAAGCTTTCTTT	CASSEQGRREAFF
TRBV2	TRBD1	NA	TRBJ1-4	14	TGTGCCAGCAAGGTCAGCAGGGGGCAGGAAAAACTGTTTTTT	CASKVSRGQEKLFF
TRBV18	TRBD1	NA	TRBJ1-1	15	TGTGCCAGCTCACCACCAGGGCAGGGGGCTATTGAAGCTTTCTTT	CASSPPGQGAIEAFF
TRBV7-6	NA	few	TRBJ1-3	12	TGTGCCAGCAGCCCCCACGGGAACACCATATATTTT	CASSPHGNTIYF
TRBV29-1	NA	NA	TRBJ1-6	14	TGCAGCGTAGGAGAAACAGGGTGGGGCTCACCCCTCCACTTT	CSVGETGWGSPLHF
TRBV27	NA	NA	TRBJ1-4	15	TGTGCCAGCAGTTCGACACCGGGACTAGGGGAAAAACTGTTTTTT	CASSSTPGLGEKLFF
TRBV30	NA	NA	TRBJ2-7	12	TGTGCCTGGAGTTCTACAGATCTCGAGCAGTACTTC	CAWSSTDLEQYF
TRBV5-1	NA	NA	TRBJ2-5	14	TGCGCCAGCAGCTTGTTGGGGGGCCAAGAGACCCAGTACTTC	CASSLLGGQETQYF
TRBV7-2	TRBD1	once	TRBJ1-3	15	TGTGCCAGCAGCCGGACGACAGGGTCGGGAAACACCATATATTTT	CASSRTTGSGNTIYF
TRBV6-4	NA	NA	TRBJ1-5	21	TGTGCCAGCAGTGACTACCTACCACTGGGCGCTGCATATAATAGCAATCAGCCCCAGCATTTT	CASSDYLPLGAAYNSNQPQHF
TRBV20-1	NA	NA	TRBJ2-7	11	TGCTCGACGGGGAAATACTACGAGCAGTACTTC	CSTGKYYEQYF
TRBV25-1	TRBD1	few	TRBJ1-1	14	TGTGCCAGCAGTGCCGGGACAGGGAACACTGAAGCTTTCTTT	CASSAGTGNTEAFF
TRBV19	NA	NA	TRBJ1-1	15	TGTGCCAGTAGTCCTCCCAACAGACTGAACACTGAAGCTTTCTTT	CASSPPNRLNTEAFF
TRBV2	NA	NA	TRBJ1-4	15	TGTGCCAGCCAGGGGAATCTGGCAACTAATGAAAAACTGTTTTTT	CASQGNLATNEKLFF
TRBV7-9	NA	NA	TRBJ2-2	16	TGTGCCAGCAGCTCGGCCGGGACTCCACGCACCGGGGAGCTGTTTTTT	CASSSAGTPRTGELFF
TRBV2	NA	NA	TRBJ2-5	12	TGTGCCAGCACAAGGACATCCGAGACCCAGTACTTC	CASTRTSETQYF
TRBV6-6	TRBD1	NA	TRBJ2-7	14	TGTGCCACTCTTGACGGACAGGGCGACTACGAGCAGTACTTC	CATLDGQGDYEQYF
TRBV5-6	NA	NA	TRBJ1-2	13	TGTGCCAGCACATCGAACAGGCCCCCTTACTACACCTTC	CASTSNRPPYYTF
TRBV5-4	NA	NA	TRBJ1-2	14	TGTGCCAGCAGCTTGGCTACGGAGTACTATGGCTACACCTTC	CASSLATEYYGYTF
TRBV7-8	NA	NA	TRBJ1-2	16	TGTGCCAGCAGCTTAGGAGGGCGACCGACTTTCTATGGCTACACCTTC	CASSLGGRPTFYGYTF
TRBV19	TRBD1	NA	TRBJ1-5	15	TGTGCCAGTAGTATAGGAAATGGGGACAGGGCGCCCCAGCATTTT	CASSIGNGDRAPQHF
TRBV5-1	NA	NA	TRBJ2-3	14	TGCGCCAGCAGCTTGGGCAGGGACTCAGATACGCAGTATTTT	CASSLGRDSDTQYF
TRBV18	NA	once	TRBJ2-2	16	TGTGCCAGCTCCGTACAGGGTCTCGCGAACACCGGGGAGCTGTTTTTT	CASSVQGLANTGELFF
TRBV7-9	NA	NA	TRBJ1-1	14	TGTGCCAGCAGCTTTAAACAGATGAACACTGAAGCTTTCTTT	CASSFKQMNTEAFF
TRBV6-1	TRBD1	NA	TRBJ1-1	17	TGTGCCAGCAGTGGCGGAGCAGGGGGCTTCGAAGGCACTGAAGCTTTCTTT	CASSGGAGGFEGTEAFF
TRBV9	TRBD2	NA	TRBJ2-3	18	TGTGCCAGCAGCGTAGTTCCCCTCGCCGGGGGGAGTTCCGATACGCAGTATTTT	CASSVVPLAGGSSDTQYF
TRBV14	TRBD2	NA	TRBJ2-1	16	TGTGCCAGCAGCACGCCTCGGGGGGGCATCTACAATGAGCAGTTCTTC	CASSTPRGGIYNEQFF
TRBV2	NA	NA	TRBJ2-1	14	TGTGCCAGCAGGGAGGGAGTCGCCTACAATGAGCAGTTCTTC	CASREGVAYNEQFF
TRBV15	TRBD2	NA	TRBJ2-1	18	TGTGCCACCAGCAGAACCTTCACTAGCGGGGGGGCCGGCGATGAGCAGTTCTTC	CATSRTFTSGGAGDEQFF
TRBV10-3	TRBD1	NA	TRBJ2-1	16	TGTGCCATCAGTGAGGAACCGGGACAGGGGAAGAATGAGCAGTTCTTC	CAISEEPGQGKNEQFF
TRBV4-3	TRBD1	NA	TRBJ1-2	15	TGCGCCAGCAGCCAGCAGGGACAGGGAGACTATGGCTACACCTTC	CASSQQGQGDYGYTF
TRBV13	TRBD1	NA	TRBJ1-2	16	TGTGCCAGCAGCGGGTACGGGACAGGAGGGGGCTATGGCTACACCTTC	CASSGYGTGGGYGYTF
TRBV7-2	NA	NA	TRBJ2-1	15	TGTGCCAGCAGCCCCGAAGGACTACACTACAATGAGCAGTTCTTC	CASSPEGLHYNEQFF
TRBV7-9	NA	NA	TRBJ1-5	14	TGTGCCAGCAGCCGACCGGGGGGGAATCAGCCCCAGCATTTT	CASSRPGGNQPQHF
TRBV5-1	TRBD1	NA	TRBJ1-5	15	TGCGCCAGCAACCCCGGGACAGGGAACAATCAGCCCCAGCATTTT	CASNPGTGNNQPQHF
TRBV19	NA	NA	TRBJ1-2	14	TGTGCCAGTAGTATGACGGGGGGAACTTATGGCTACACCTTC	CASSMTGGTYGYTF
TRBV7-2	TRBD2	once	TRBJ2-3	15	TGTGCCACCAATCTAGCGGGGGGGATCACAGATACGCAGTATTTT	CATNLAGGITDTQYF
TRBV7-9	NA	NA	TRBJ2-7	19	TGTGCCAGCAGCTTAGGCCCAGGGAAGACAAATACGAGACGCTACGAGCAGTACTTC	CASSLGPGKTNTRRYEQYF
TRBV2	TRBD2	NA	TRBJ2-1	14	TGTGCCAGCAGCTGGGAGGGATTGTACAATGAGCAGTTCTTC	CASSWEGLYNEQFF
TRBV5-4	NA	NA	TRBJ2-1	12	TGTGCCAGCAGCTTGATGACTAATGAGCAGTTCTTC	CASSLMTNEQFF
TRBV28	TRBD1	NA	TRBJ2-7	15	TGTGCCAGCAGTTTCGGAGGACAGGGACCCTACGAGCAGTACTTC	CASSFGGQGPYEQYF
TRBV7-8	TRBD1	few	TRBJ1-5	14	TGTGCCAGCACCGCCACAGGGGTCAATCAGCCCCAGCATTTT	CASTATGVNQPQHF
TRBV14	NA	NA	TRBJ1-2	13	TGTGCCAGCAGCCAGGGGCAGAACTATGGCTACACCTTC	CASSQGQNYGYTF
TRBV5-1	NA	few	TRBJ1-1	16	TGCGCCAGCAGCTTGTCGGCGAACAGGGTCGGCACTGAAGCTTTCTTT	CASSLSANRVGTEAFF
TRBV2	TRBD1	NA	TRBJ2-3	15	TGTGCCAGCAGCGGACTTGGACAGGCCCCAGATACGCAGTATTTT	CASSGLGQAPDTQYF
TRBV28	NA	NA	TRBJ2-4	17	TGTGCCAGCAGCACTATCAAGACAGGTCTAGCCAAAAACATTCAGTACTTC	CASSTIKTGLAKNIQYF
TRBV7-8	NA	few	TRBJ1-6	15	TGTGCCAGCAGCACCACCTGGGCCACTAATTCACCCCTCCACTTT	CASSTTWATNSPLHF
TRBV11-2	NA	few	TRBJ2-5	13	TGTGCCAGCAGCTTAGCGGGAAGGGAGACCCAGTACTTC	CASSLAGRETQYF
TRBV7-3	TRBD2	NA	TRBJ2-2	15	TGTGCCAGCAGCTTCACGGGGGGGAACACCGGGGAGCTGTTTTTT	CASSFTGGNTGELFF
TRBV4-3	TRBD1	NA	TRBJ2-3	13	TGCGCCAGCAGCCAAAACAGGGGAGATACGCAGTATTTT	CASSQNRGDTQYF
TRBV7-3	NA	NA	TRBJ1-2	14	TGTGCCAGCAGCTTAAGGGGCAGGGGTGATGGCTACACCTTC	CASSLRGRGDGYTF
TRBV25-1	TRBD1	NA	TRBJ2-2	15	TGTGCCAGCAGTGATTTGACAGGGGGCTCCGGGGAGCTGTTTTTT	CASSDLTGGSGELFF
TRBV4-1	NA	NA	TRBJ2-7	15	TGCGCCAGCAGCTTACAGGACAGTTTCTCCTACGAGCAGTACTTC	CASSLQDSFSYEQYF